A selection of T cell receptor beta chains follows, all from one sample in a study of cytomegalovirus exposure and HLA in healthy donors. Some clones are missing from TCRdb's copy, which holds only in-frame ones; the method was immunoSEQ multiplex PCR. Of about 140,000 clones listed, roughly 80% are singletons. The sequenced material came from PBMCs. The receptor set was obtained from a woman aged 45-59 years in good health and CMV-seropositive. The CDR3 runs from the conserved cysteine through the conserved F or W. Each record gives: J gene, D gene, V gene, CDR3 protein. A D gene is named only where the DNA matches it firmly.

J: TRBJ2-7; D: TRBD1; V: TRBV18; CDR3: CASSPRDRAYEQYF
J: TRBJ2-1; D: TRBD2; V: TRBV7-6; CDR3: CASSSRSGGGGYNEQFF
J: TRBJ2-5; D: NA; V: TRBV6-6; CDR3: CASSQPGLLRETQYF
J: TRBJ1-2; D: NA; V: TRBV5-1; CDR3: CASSLDGRGYGYTF
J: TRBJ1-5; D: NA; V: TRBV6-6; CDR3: CASSPSDQPQHF
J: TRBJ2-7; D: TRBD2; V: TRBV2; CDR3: CASSDGLAGSYEQYF
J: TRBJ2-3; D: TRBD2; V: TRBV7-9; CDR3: CASSGERGPSDTQYF
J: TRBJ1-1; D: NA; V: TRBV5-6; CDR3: CASSQGQRDTEAFF
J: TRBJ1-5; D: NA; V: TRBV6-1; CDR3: CASSRRQTSNQPQHF
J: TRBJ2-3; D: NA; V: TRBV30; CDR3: CAWREQGGGTDTQYF
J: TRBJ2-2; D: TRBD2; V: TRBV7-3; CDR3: CASSRGGPGELFF
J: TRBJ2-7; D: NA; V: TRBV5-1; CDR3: CASSLEGDTRSYEQYF
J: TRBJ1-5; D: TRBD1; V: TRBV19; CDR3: CASSIQGGNQPQHF
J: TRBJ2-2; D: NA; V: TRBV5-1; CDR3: CASSLGPGGELFF
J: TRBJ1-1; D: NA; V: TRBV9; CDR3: CASSAQNTEAFF
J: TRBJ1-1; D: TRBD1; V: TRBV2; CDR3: CASTTRTGYTEAFF
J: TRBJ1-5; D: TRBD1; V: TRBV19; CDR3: CASSATGGNQPQHF
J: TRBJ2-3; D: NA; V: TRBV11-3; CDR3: CASSPRGVGADTQYF
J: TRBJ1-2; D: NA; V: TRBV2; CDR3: CASSDDSVGYTF
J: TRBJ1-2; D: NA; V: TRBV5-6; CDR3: CASSTAPATAYGYTF
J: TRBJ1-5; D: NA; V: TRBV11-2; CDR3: CASSPDSNQPQHF
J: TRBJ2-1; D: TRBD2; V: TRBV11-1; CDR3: CASSLELGLAGGKDEQFF
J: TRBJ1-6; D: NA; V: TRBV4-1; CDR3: CASSQAPGYNSPLHF
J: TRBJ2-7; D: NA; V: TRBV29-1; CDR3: CSVHDPFHSHEQYF
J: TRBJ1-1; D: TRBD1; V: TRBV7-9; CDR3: CASSQTGAGMNTEAFF
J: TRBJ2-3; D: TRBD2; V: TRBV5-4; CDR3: CASSWTSSTDTQYF
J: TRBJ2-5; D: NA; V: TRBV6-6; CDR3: CASSSSPETQYF
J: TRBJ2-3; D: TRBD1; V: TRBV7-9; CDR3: CASSSIGQGSTDTQYF
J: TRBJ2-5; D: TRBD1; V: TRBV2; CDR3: CASSEAGTGGMRQETQYF
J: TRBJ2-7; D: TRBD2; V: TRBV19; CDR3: CASSSWTSGGGYEQYF
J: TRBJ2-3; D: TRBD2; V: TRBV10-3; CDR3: CAISLAGGKDTQYF
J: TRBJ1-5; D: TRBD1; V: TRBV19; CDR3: CAGRGQQYQPQHF
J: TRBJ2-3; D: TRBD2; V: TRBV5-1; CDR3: CASSLASGSADTQYF
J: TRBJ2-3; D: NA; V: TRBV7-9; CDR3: CASSLLGAQVDTQYF
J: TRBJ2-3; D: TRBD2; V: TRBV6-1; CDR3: CASSSLAGGTDTQYF
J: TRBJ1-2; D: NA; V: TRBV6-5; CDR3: CASSSIELYGYTF
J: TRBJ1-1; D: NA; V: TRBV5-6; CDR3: CASSSGGGTTEAFF
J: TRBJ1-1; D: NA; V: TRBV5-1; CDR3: CASSLETSGSEAFF
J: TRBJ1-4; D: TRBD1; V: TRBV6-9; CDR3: CASRRTQTGGLSRKLFF
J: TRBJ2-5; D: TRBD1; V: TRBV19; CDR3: CASSTGTGFDGETQYF
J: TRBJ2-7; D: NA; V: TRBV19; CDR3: CASSIEDSYEQYF
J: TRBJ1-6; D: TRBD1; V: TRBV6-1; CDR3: CASSELGQGNSPLHF
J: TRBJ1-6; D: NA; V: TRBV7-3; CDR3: CASSLAAGASYNSPLHF
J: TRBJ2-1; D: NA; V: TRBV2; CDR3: CASSPGGRFKFF
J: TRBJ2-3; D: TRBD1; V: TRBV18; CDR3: CASSRTGTAHTDTQYF
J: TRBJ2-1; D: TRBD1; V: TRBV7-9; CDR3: CASSEGQGTYNEQFF
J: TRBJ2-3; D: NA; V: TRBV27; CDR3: CASSLRRDSTDTQYF
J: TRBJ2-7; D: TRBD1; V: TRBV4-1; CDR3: CASSSGQGPYEQYF
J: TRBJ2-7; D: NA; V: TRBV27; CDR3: CASRGRGFYEQYF
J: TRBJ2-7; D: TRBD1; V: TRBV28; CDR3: CASSLTGASSYEQYF